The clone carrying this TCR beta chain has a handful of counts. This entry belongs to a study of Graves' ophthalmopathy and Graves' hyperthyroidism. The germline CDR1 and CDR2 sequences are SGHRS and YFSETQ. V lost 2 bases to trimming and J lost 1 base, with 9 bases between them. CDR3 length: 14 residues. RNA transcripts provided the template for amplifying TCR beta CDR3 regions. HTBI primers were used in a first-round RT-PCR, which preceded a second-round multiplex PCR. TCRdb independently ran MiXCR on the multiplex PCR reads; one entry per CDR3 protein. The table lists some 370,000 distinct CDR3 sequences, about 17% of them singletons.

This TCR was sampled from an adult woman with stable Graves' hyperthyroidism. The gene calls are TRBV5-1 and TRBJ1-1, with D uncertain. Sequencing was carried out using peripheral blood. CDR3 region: CASSLREPNTEAFF. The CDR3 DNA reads TGCGCCAGCAGCTTAAGAGAGCCGAACACTGAAGCTTTCTTT.